The clone carrying this T cell receptor (beta chain) has only a few counts. These data come from a study of blood T cell repertoires in COVID-19. On the study more broadly: The United States, Italy and Spain were the sources of the acute and convalescent COVID-19 samples. PBMCs, B-cell-depleted T cells, or T cells provided the cDNA or gDNA that made up the material.

Source study methods: Reference gene primer amplification yielded estimated nucleated cell counts. TCRdb keeps only in-frame clones here, not all; method: immunoSEQ multiplex PCR. Clone size and V and J calls were adopted from that table, with D and trimming inferred from the DNA. The sample lists over 150,000 clones; 76% were seen once. CDR3 length equals 14 residues. V lost 2 bases to trimming and J lost 4 bases, with 11 bases between them. The germline CDR1 and CDR2 sequences are SGHNT and YENEEA. This chain connects TRBV11-3 to TRBJ1-1; D unclear. The specimen sequenced was peripheral blood. This clonotype originated in a woman older than 75 with acute or convalescent COVID-19. The CDR3 reads CASSLSSSGTEAFF. The CDR3, as DNA: TGTGCCAGCAGCTTATCTTCGTCGGGCACTGAAGCTTTCTTT.